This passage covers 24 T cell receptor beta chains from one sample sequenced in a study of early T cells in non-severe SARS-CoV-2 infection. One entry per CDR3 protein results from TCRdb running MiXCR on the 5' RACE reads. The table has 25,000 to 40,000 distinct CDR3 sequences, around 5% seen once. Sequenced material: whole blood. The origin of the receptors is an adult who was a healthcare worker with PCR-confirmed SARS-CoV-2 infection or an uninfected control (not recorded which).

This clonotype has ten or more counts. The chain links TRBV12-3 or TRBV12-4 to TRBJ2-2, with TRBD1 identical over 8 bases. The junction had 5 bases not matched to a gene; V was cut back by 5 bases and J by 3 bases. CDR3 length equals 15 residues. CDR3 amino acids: CASSLLQGDTGELFF. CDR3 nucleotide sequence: TGTGCCAGCAGTCTGCTACAGGGGGACACCGGGGAGCTGTTTTTT.

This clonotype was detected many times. CDR3 nucleotide sequence: TGCAGTGCTAGACATTACACCGGGGAGCTGTTTTTT. This encodes CSARHYTGELFF. The chain uses TRBV20-1 and TRBJ2-2; D is undetermined. Trimming shortened V by 2 bases and J by 3 bases, and 4 bases separated the two germline ends. Germline V gene data show CDR1 as DFQATT and CDR2 as SNEGSKA (reference sequence). The CDR3 has 12 residues.

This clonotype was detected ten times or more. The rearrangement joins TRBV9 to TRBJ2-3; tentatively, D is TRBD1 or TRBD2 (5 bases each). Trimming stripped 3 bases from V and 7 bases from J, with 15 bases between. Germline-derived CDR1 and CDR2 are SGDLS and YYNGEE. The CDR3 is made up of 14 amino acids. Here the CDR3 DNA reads TGTGCCAGCAGCGGAGGGGATTCCCAGCATACGCAGTATTTT. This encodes CASSGGDSQHTQYF.

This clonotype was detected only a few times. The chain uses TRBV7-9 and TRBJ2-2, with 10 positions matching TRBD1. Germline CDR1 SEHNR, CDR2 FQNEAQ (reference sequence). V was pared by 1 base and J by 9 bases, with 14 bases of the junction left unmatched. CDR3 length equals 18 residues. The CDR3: CASSLDSGTGARVWELFF. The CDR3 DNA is TGTGCCAGCAGCTTAGACTCCGGGACAGGGGCGCGAGTCTGGGAGCTGTTTTTT.

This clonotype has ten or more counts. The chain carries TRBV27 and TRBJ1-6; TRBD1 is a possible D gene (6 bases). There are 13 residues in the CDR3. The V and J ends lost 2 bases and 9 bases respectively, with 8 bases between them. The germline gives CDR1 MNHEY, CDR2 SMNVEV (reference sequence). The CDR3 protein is CASSLTGTSPLHF. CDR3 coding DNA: TGTGCCAGCAGTTTAACAGGGACTTCACCCCTCCACTTT.

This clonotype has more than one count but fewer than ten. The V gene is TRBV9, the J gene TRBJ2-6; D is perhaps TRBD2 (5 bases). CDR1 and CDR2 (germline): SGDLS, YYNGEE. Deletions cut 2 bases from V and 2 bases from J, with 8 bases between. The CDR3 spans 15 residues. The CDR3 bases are TGTGCCAGCAGCGTTGAGGGCACTGGGGCCAACGTCCTGACTTTC. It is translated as CASSVEGTGANVLTF.

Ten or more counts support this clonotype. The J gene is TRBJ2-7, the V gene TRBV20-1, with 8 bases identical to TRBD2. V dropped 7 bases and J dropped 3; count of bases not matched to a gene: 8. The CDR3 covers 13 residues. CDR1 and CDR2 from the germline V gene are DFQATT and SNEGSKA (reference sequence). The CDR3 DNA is TGCAGTGTCGGAGCGGGGGCCCGCTACGAGCAGTACTTC. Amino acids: CSVGAGARYEQYF.

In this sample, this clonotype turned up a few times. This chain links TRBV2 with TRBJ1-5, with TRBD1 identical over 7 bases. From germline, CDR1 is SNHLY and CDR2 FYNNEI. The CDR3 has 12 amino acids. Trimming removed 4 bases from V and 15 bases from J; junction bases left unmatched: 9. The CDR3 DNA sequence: TGTGCCAGCAGTGGACCGGGACAGCGAGGGCATTTT. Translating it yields CASSGPGQRGHF.

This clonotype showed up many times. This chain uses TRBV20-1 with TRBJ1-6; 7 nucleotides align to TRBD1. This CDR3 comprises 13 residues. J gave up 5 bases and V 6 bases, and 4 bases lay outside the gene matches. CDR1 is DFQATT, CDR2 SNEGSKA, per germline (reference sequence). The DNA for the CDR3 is TGCAGTGCAAGCGGGACAGATAATTCACCCCTCCACTTT. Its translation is CSASGTDNSPLHF.

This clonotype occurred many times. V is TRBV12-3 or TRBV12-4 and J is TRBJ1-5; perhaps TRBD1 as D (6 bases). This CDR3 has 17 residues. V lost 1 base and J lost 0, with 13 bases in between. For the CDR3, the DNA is TGTGCCAGCAGTTTAGTAGCAGGGGCTTATAGCAATCAGCCCCAGCATTTT. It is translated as CASSLVAGAYSNQPQHF.

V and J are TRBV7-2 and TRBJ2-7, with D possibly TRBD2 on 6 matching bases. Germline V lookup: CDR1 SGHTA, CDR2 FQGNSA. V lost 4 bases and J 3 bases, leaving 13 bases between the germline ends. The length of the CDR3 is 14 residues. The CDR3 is CASSWRRDVYEQYF. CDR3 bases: TGTGCCAGCAGCTGGAGGCGGGATGTCTACGAGCAGTACTTC.

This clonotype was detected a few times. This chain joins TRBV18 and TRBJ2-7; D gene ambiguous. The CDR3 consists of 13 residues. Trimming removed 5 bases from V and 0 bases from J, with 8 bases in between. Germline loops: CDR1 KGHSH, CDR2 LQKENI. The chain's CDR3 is CASSSGSSYEQYF. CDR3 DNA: TGTGCCAGCTCATCCGGTAGCTCCTACGAGCAGTACTTC.

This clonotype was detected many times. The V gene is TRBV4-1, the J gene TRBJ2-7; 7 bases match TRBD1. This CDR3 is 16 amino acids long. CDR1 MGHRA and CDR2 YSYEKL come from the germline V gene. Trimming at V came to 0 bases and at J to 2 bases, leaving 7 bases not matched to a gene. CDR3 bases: TGCGCCAGCAGCCAAGAAGGGGGCAGTCGACCCTACGAGCAGTACTTC. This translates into CASSQEGGSRPYEQYF.

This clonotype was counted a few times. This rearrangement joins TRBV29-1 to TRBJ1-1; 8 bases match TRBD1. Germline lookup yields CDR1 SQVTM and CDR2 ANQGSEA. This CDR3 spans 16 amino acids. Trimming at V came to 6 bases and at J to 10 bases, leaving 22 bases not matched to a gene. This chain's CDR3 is CSVPRSGQDGKGAAFF. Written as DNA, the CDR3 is TGCAGCGTCCCCCGTTCGGGACAGGACGGTAAGGGGGCAGCTTTCTTT.

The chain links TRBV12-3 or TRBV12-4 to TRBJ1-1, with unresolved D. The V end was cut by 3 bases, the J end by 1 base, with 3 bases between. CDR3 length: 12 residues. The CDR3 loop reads CASSFSNTEAFF. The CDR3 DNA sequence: TGTGCCAGCAGTTTCTCGAACACTGAAGCTTTCTTT.

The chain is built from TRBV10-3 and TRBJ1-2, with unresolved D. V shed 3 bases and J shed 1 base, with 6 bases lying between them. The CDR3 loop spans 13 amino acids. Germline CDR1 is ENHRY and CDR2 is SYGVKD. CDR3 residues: CAISEWSNYGYTF. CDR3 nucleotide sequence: TGTGCCATCAGTGAATGGAGTAACTATGGCTACACCTTC.

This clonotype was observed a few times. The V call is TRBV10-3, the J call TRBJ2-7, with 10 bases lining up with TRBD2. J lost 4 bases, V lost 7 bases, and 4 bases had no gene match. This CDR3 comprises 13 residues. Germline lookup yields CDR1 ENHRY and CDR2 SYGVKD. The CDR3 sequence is CAIKREGLYEQYF. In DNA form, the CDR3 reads TGTGCCATCAAGCGGGAGGGCCTTTACGAGCAGTACTTC.

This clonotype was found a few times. The DNA of the CDR3 is TGTGCCAGCAGCCCCCCTTCCTGGACTAGCGGGGAGCAGTACTTC. As protein: CASSPPSWTSGEQYF. The rearrangement joins TRBV14 to TRBJ2-7; 11 bases are a match to TRBD2. The germline gives CDR1 SGHDN, CDR2 FVKESK. Trimming removed 4 bases from V and 7 bases from J; junction bases left unmatched: 9. The CDR3 runs 15 residues.

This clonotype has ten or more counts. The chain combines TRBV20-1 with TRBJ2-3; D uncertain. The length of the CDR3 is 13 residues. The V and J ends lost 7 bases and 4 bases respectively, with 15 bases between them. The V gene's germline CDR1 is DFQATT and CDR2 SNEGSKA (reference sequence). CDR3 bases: TGCAGTGTCGGCTTGGCAGCCCCAGATACGCAGTATTTT. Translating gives CSVGLAAPDTQYF.

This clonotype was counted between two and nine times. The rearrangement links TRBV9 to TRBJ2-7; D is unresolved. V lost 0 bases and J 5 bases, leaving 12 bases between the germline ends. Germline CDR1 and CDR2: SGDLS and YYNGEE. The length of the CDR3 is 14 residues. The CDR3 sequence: CASSVVSSGDEQYF. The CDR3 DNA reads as TGTGCCAGCAGCGTAGTGTCGAGTGGGGACGAGCAGTACTTC.

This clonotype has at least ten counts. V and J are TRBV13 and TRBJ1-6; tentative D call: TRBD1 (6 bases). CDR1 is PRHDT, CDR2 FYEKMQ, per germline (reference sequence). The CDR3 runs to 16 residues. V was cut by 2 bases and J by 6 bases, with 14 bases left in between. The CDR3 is CASSLRKTGINSPLHF. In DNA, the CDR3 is TGTGCCAGCAGCTTACGAAAAACAGGGATTAATTCACCCCTCCACTTT.

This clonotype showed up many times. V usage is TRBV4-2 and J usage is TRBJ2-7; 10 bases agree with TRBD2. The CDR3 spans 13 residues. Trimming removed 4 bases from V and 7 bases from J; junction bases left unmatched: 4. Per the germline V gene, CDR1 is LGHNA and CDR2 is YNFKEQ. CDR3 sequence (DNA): TGTGCCAGCAGCCCTAGACTAGCGGGTGAGCAGTACTTC. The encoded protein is CASSPRLAGEQYF.

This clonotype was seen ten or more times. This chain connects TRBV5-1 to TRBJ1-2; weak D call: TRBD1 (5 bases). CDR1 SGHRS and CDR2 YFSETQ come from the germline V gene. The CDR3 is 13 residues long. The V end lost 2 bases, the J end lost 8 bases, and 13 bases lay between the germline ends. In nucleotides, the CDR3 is TGCGCCAGCAGCTTTGGGGCCCTGGAGGGCTACACCTTC. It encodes CASSFGALEGYTF.

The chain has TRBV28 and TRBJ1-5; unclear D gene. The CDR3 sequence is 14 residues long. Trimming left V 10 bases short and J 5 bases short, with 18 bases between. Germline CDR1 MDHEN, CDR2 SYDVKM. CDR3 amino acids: CANSPGSVYQPQHF. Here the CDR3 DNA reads TGTGCCAACAGCCCCGGCAGCGTATATCAGCCCCAGCATTTT.